Listed below are T cell receptor beta chains from one sample, sequenced in a study of blood T cell repertoires in COVID-19. Sequenced by immunoSEQ multiplex PCR; TCRdb stores in-frame clones only, minus some. This table holds fewer than 60,000 clones, roughly 89% found once. The sample consisted of peripheral blood. The source of these receptors is a man between 50 and 59 years old with acute or convalescent COVID-19. CDR3s include the opening cysteine and the closing phenylalanine or tryptophan. D genes are given only for firm matches. Only some rows state a clone size, as once, few, many or a class for expanded clones.

J,V,size,D,DNA,CDR3
TRBJ1-2,TRBV6-5,once,TRBD1,TGTGCCAGCAGTTACCAGGGACAGGAAAATGGCTACACCTTC,CASSYQGQENGYTF
TRBJ2-1,TRBV9,.,.,TGTGCCAGCAGCGTAGTAGTTGGGGGGATAAATGAGCAGTTCTTC,CASSVVVGGINEQFF
TRBJ2-7,TRBV28,.,TRBD1,TGTGCCAGCAGTTTAGTGGGACAGGGGAACTACGAGCAGTACTTC,CASSLVGQGNYEQYF
TRBJ2-1,TRBV4-2,once,.,TGTGCCAGCAGCCAAGGACTCGTGAATGAGCAGTTCTTC,CASSQGLVNEQFF
TRBJ2-2,TRBV5-4,.,.,TGTGCCAGCAGCTTGGACAGGCCGGGCACCGGGGAGCTGTTTTTT,CASSLDRPGTGELFF
TRBJ2-7,TRBV5-6,.,.,TGTGCCAGCAGCCCGGACAGAGACTCCTACGAGCAGTACTTC,CASSPDRDSYEQYF
TRBJ2-4,TRBV20-1,.,.,TGCAGTGCTAGTGACCTAGCCAAAAACATTCAGTACTTC,CSASDLAKNIQYF
TRBJ1-3,TRBV7-9,.,.,TGTGCCAGCAGCTTAGGGGGGAGGCTAAACACCATATATTTT,CASSLGGRLNTIYF
TRBJ1-3,TRBV9,.,.,TGTGCCAGCAGCGTAGTTCGTTCTGGAAACACCATATATTTT,CASSVVRSGNTIYF
TRBJ1-3,TRBV7-6,.,.,TGTGCCAGCAGCCGTCGGGGGGGCTCTGGAAACACCATATATTTT,CASSRRGGSGNTIYF
TRBJ1-2,TRBV27,.,.,TGTGCCAGCAGTGCAGGGATCGGAGGCTACACCTTC,CASSAGIGGYTF
TRBJ2-2,TRBV2,once,TRBD1,TGTGCCAGCAGTTCTACCGGGACAGCTAACACCGGGGAGCTGTTTTTT,CASSSTGTANTGELFF
TRBJ2-1,TRBV5-5,.,.,TGTGCCAGCAGCTTGCTCGGGGTCTCCTACAATGAGCAGTTCTTC,CASSLLGVSYNEQFF
TRBJ1-5,TRBV4-1,.,TRBD1,TGCGCCAGCAGCCAGGGACAGGGTAGGGGCAATCAGCCCCAGCATTTT,CASSQGQGRGNQPQHF
TRBJ2-2,TRBV6-5,.,TRBD2,TGTGCCAGCAGTTACTCGCGGGGGGCCGGGGAGCTGTTTTTT,CASSYSRGAGELFF
TRBJ2-1,TRBV9,few,.,TGTGCCAGCAGCCACCCTCGGGGGAGCTCCTACAATGAGCAGTTCTTC,CASSHPRGSSYNEQFF
TRBJ2-3,TRBV9,.,TRBD2,TGTGCCAGCAGCGTCCCTAGCGGGAGTACAGATACGCAGTATTTT,CASSVPSGSTDTQYF
TRBJ1-3,TRBV14,.,.,TGTGCCATCCTTCTTGGAAACACCATATATTTT,CAILLGNTIYF
TRBJ1-1,TRBV6-5,medium-sized,.,TGTGCCAGCAGTTACTCGGTGGTTAGAATGAACACTGAAGCTTTCTTT,CASSYSVVRMNTEAFF
TRBJ2-7,TRBV15,.,.,TGTGCCACCAGCAGAGATATGGGGGGACTCCCCTACGAGCAGTACTTC,CATSRDMGGLPYEQYF
TRBJ1-2,TRBV12-3/TRBV12-4,.,.,TGTGCCAGCACCACTATCCCCTATGGCTACACCTTC,CASTTIPYGYTF
TRBJ2-3,TRBV11-1,.,.,TGTGCCAGCAGCTTAAGACGGGAGTACACAGATACGCAGTATTTT,CASSLRREYTDTQYF
TRBJ1-2,TRBV6-1,.,TRBD1,TGTGCCAGCAGTGAAGGCAAAGGGGGCGCCAGCTATGGCTACACCTTC,CASSEGKGGASYGYTF
TRBJ2-5,TRBV30,once,.,TGTGCCTGGAGCCCTACTAGCTGGCAAGAGACCCAGTACTTC,CAWSPTSWQETQYF
TRBJ2-4,TRBV7-9,.,.,TGTGCCAGTTTGGGGGGGCGAGAGGACAAAAACATTCAGTACTTC,CASLGGREDKNIQYF
TRBJ1-2,TRBV19,.,.,TGTGCCAGTAGTATAGACCGGAGAAATGGCTACACCTTC,CASSIDRRNGYTF
TRBJ2-3,TRBV7-2,.,TRBD1,TGTGCCAGCAGCTGGGACAGTTCAGATACGCAGTATTTT,CASSWDSSDTQYF
TRBJ2-7,TRBV6-6,.,TRBD1,TGTGCCAGCAGTTACCGAACAGGGGGCGAGCAGTACTTC,CASSYRTGGEQYF
TRBJ1-6,TRBV18,.,.,TGTGCCAGCTCACTACAGGACAGTAGTAATTCACCCCTCCACTTT,CASSLQDSSNSPLHF
TRBJ2-7,TRBV9,.,TRBD2,TGTGCCAGCAGCCCCGGGGGGACTGCGGACTACGAGCAGTACTTC,CASSPGGTADYEQYF
TRBJ2-6,TRBV14,.,TRBD1,TGTGCCAGCACAGGGGGCGCTTCTGGGGCCAACGTCCTGACTTTC,CASTGGASGANVLTF
TRBJ2-6,TRBV9,.,TRBD2,TGTGCCAGCAGCGTAGCGGGCGGGAGCTCTGGGGCCAACGTCCTGACTTTC,CASSVAGGSSGANVLTF
TRBJ2-2,TRBV3-1/TRBV3-2,.,TRBD2,TGTGCCAGCAGCCATGGGGAGGGTTACACCGGGGAGCTGTTTTTT,CASSHGEGYTGELFF
TRBJ2-1,TRBV28,.,TRBD2,TGTGCCAGCACGTCCCCTAGCGGGGGTCTGAATGAGCAGTTCTTC,CASTSPSGGLNEQFF
TRBJ2-3,TRBV6-4,.,TRBD2,TGTGCCAGCAGTGGGATAGCGGGAGGTCACCCAGATACGCAGTATTTT,CASSGIAGGHPDTQYF
TRBJ1-2,TRBV7-6,.,.,TGTGCCAGCAGCTTAGCGTTGGGGGCAAGTCAATATGGCTACACCTTC,CASSLALGASQYGYTF
TRBJ2-7,TRBV5-1,.,.,TGCGCCAGCAGTCCCGGCTACGAGCAGTACTTC,CASSPGYEQYF
TRBJ2-1,TRBV5-1,.,TRBD2,TGCGCCAGCAGCTTTTCGTCTAGCGGGAGTGAGCAGTTCTTC,CASSFSSSGSEQFF
TRBJ2-2,TRBV6-5,once,.,TGTGCCAGCAGTTACTTGGGAGGAGGCACCGGGGAGCTGTTTTTT,CASSYLGGGTGELFF
TRBJ2-5,TRBV27,.,TRBD2,TGTGCCAGCAGTACAGCCGGGACTAGCGGGAGAGGGGCCCAGTACTTC,CASSTAGTSGRGAQYF
TRBJ2-7,TRBV7-9,.,TRBD2,TGTGCCAGCAGCTTACGGTCCGGGGGGGCGACTAAAGAGCAGTACTTC,CASSLRSGGATKEQYF
TRBJ2-1,TRBV5-1,.,.,TGCGCCAGCAGCTTGGTTAGCGACTACAATGAGCAGTTCTTC,CASSLVSDYNEQFF
TRBJ1-5,TRBV4-1,once,.,TGCGCCAGCAGCCAAGGTCCCGGTAGCAATCAGCCCCAGCATTTT,CASSQGPGSNQPQHF
TRBJ1-1,TRBV2,.,.,TGTGCCAGCAGGGGAGTAGGACACACTGAAGCTTTCTTT,CASRGVGHTEAFF
TRBJ1-4,TRBV28,.,.,TGTGCCAGCAGTTCTATTAAACAGGGATTCGGTGAAAAACTGTTTTTT,CASSSIKQGFGEKLFF
TRBJ2-1,TRBV25-1,.,TRBD2,TGTGCCAGCAGTGAACATCGGGGACTAGCGGGACGGGATGAGCAGTTCTTC,CASSEHRGLAGRDEQFF
TRBJ2-5,TRBV6-5,.,TRBD1,TGTGCCAGCAACTGGGACAGGGCACAGGGGACCCAGTACTTC,CASNWDRAQGTQYF
TRBJ2-4,TRBV11-2,.,.,TGTGCCAGCAGAAGAACAGAAGCCAAAAACATTCAGTACTTC,CASRRTEAKNIQYF
TRBJ2-3,TRBV7-3,.,TRBD2,TGTGCCAGCAGCTCCTCTAGCGGGGGGGCAGATACGCAGTATTTT,CASSSSSGGADTQYF
TRBJ2-7,TRBV15,.,.,TGTGCCACCAGCAGAGCCGACAGGTTCTACGAGCAGTACTTC,CATSRADRFYEQYF
TRBJ1-3,TRBV25-1,once,.,TGTGCCAGCAATGGAGCGACTCCGGTCGGAAACACCATATATTTT,CASNGATPVGNTIYF